This T cell receptor (beta chain) was recorded in a study of beta chain features in type 1 diabetes. Study-wide context: In age, gender and cell yields, patients were similar to healthy donors.

As for this clone: Its antigen is not identified.

Germline CDR1 SGHDT, CDR2 YYEEEE. Trimming removed 3 bases from V and 5 bases from J, with 11 bases in between. The CDR3 spans 14 residues. Broader study findings: Sampled from patients, naive, central memory and Treg TCRB repertoires appeared more similar than those sampled from healthy donors.

There was one heparinised blood draw per donor, averaging roughly 100 mL. Each population that was sorted was more than 95% pure. Expressed TCRB transcripts were sequenced after all isolated RNA was converted to cDNA. Repertoires were generated with immunoSEQ multiplex PCR, while TCRdb's copy carries only in-frame clones and drops some. The sample contains 600,000 to 650,000 clones, roughly 15% of which appear only once. The sample was naive CD4+ T cells from blood. The chain combines TRBV5-6 with TRBJ2-2; tentatively, D is TRBD2 (5 bases). The TCR was taken from a man aged 18 to 29 in good health. CDR3 protein: CASSSGLLTGELFF. CDR3 nucleotides: TGTGCCAGCAGCTCCGGACTCTTGACCGGGGAGCTGTTTTTT. The variable domain in full, with the rest retrieved from reference TRBV5-6 and TRBJ2-2, is DAGVTQSPTHLIKTRGQQVTLRCSPKSGHDTVSWYQQALGQGPQFIFQYYEEEERQRGNFPDRFSGHQFPNYSSELNVNALLLGDSALYLCASSSGLLTGELFFGEGSRLTVL.